This entry describes one T cell receptor beta chain. Its antigen is not yet known. Qualities for individual bases were not recorded, and no much larger clone is one base off. The data were taken from a study of blood T cell repertoires in COVID-19 (dated by TCRdb to the early 2020s). In terms of the full investigation: Collaborator samples came from the United States, Italy and Spain and covered acute and convalescent phases of COVID-19. The material from the prospective study consisted of cDNA or gDNA derived from T cells, B-cell-depleted T cells, or PBMCs. Deeply sampled blood TCRbeta repertoires from subjects exposed to, actively infected with, or recovered from COVID-19 were included in the dataset. A freely available public database, intended as a resource for researchers studying the immune response to SARS-CoV-2, is where the repertoires were released. Samples came from the ongoing ImmuneRACE study (first 160 participants) plus 1,254 subjects from 6 global collaborators. A de-identified subject ID, COVID-19 status, age in years and sex were almost always included in the sample metadata. Where available, HLA class I and class II types were taken from metadata supplied by the sample provider and were not determined by assay-based typing.

Participants in the prospective study were aged about 18 to 95 years, lived in more than 20 United States geographic areas, and enrolled through a virtual design. In the prospective study, participants were assigned to cohorts based on the clinical history participants reported in a screening survey and a study questionnaire. Recovered participants in ImmuneRACE Cohort 3 were defined as having two consecutive negative NP/OP PCR tests, clearance from a healthcare professional, or resolution of symptoms. In the prospective study, mobile phlebotomists collected whole blood, serum and a nasopharyngeal or oropharyngeal swab from each participant. Participants in the prospective study had the option to provide additional blood draws and questionnaires over a roughly two-month period. Before DNA extraction, prospective study blood samples were shipped either frozen or at room temperature. General study outcomes and caveats: The quantity of clinical and demographic metadata differed by source and by participant and was supplied without curation.

TCRbeta CDR3 regions were amplified from genomic DNA using the immunoSEQ Assay, a bias-controlled multiplex PCR. The paper's processing steps were these. The number of nucleated cells in each sample was estimated by amplification of reference gene primers within the assay. To quantify the absolute abundance of each unique TCRbeta CDR3 rearrangement, sequence reads were collapsed and filtered. Productive Simpson clonality was computed per sample as the square root of Simpson's diversity index over productive rearrangements. The table comes from immuneACCESS by way of TCRdb, which keeps in-frame sequences with V and J called. Part of the clones is missing from these tables; in studies checked, under half for an unresolved V gene and the rest for unknown reasons. V, J and clone size were drawn from that table, and D and trimming were deduced from the DNA. The sample includes 490,000 or so clones, with 70% to 90% observed a single time. The biggest ten clones account for around 1.9% of the sample.

Trimming at the junction amounts to 4 bases on V and 5 bases on J, and the germline ends lie 14 bases apart. The CDR3, cysteine through phenylalanine, is 14 amino acids long. CDR3 DNA is the only sequence kept; it has 42 bases, read in frame from the first base. CDR1 and CDR2 are read off the germline V gene (reference sequence) as SEHNR and FQNEAQ. Sequenced material: PBMCs or T cells enriched from blood (not recorded which). The TCR originated in a middle-aged woman who had recovered from COVID-19. The sequence links TRBV7-9 to TRBJ2-5; D gene: possibly TRBD1, on 5 matching bases. The CDR3 in this case is CASSYETGRETQYF. The bases read TGTGCCAGCAGCTACGAAACAGGAAGGGAGACCCAGTACTTC.